The sample holds one count of the clone carrying this T cell receptor beta chain. Its specificity is not known. This sample is part of a study of cytomegalovirus exposure and HLA in healthy donors. Study-wide findings and caveats: Investigators reported 150 to 200 TCR beta chains as tied to cytomegalovirus. Earlier analysis looked at TCR beta V segments, and most were productive about 87% or about 30% of the time.

The V end was cut by 3 bases, the J end by 9 bases, with 15 bases between. The CDR3 length is 14 residues. Germline V gene data show CDR1 as MNHEY and CDR2 as SMNVEV (reference sequence). 13 Jbeta primers and 60 Vbeta primers were used for the PCR. Generated by immunoSEQ multiplex PCR, the TCRdb table keeps only in-frame clones and is missing some. This table holds 100,000 to 150,000 clones, over 75% found once. Samples came from healthy bone marrow donors. There were likely unrecorded immune exposures, though donors were nominally healthy when sampled. This rearrangement joins TRBV27 to TRBJ1-5; maybe TRBD1 (5 bases). The sequence came from a man younger than 35 in good health and CMV-seropositive. The source material was PBMCs. The CDR3 loop reads CASSFGQGGRPQHF. The CDR3 region has the DNA TGTGCCAGCAGTTTCGGGCAGGGTGGTCGGCCCCAGCATTTT.